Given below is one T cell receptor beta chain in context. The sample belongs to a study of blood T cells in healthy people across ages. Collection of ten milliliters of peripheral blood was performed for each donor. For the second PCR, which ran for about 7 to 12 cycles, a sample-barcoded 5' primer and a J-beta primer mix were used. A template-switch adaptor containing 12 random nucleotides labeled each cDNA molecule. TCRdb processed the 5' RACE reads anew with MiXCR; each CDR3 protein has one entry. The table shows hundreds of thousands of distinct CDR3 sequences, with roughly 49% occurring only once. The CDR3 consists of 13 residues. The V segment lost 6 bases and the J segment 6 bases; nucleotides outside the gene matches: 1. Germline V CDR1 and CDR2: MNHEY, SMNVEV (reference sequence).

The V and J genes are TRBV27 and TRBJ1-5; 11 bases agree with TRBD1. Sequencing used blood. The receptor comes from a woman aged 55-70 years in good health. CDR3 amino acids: CASRGQGVQPQHF. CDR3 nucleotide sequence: TGTGCCAGCAGGGGACAGGGGGTTCAGCCCCAGCATTTT.